The 19 T cell receptor beta chains given below trace back to one sample, sequenced in a study of early T cells in non-severe SARS-CoV-2 infection. TCRdb reprocessed the 5' RACE reads with MiXCR, giving one entry per CDR3 protein. The repertoire holds some 100,000 distinct CDR3 sequences, roughly 14% seen once, with approximately 0.54% in the top ten. Sequencing used whole blood. The receptors here all came from an adult who was a healthcare worker with PCR-confirmed SARS-CoV-2 infection or an uninfected control (not recorded which).

The chain uses TRBV3-1 and TRBJ2-1; a possible D gene is TRBD1 (6 bases). V lost 4 bases to trimming and J lost 8 bases, with 9 bases between them. The CDR3 consists of 12 residues. In germline, CDR1 is LGHDT, CDR2 YNNKEL (reference sequence). This CDR3 reads CASSPRGHEQFF. The CDR3 DNA reads TGTGCCAGCAGCCCCAGGGGCCATGAGCAGTTCTTC.

V and J are TRBV7-9 and TRBJ2-1, with 7 bases fitting TRBD2. V was clipped by 1 base and J by 8 bases; unmatched bases: 2. CDR3 length: 13 residues. Germline V gene sequence: CDR1 SEHNR, CDR2 FQNEAQ (reference sequence). The CDR3 DNA sequence: TGTGCCAGCAGCTTAGTCGGGGGGTATGAGCAGTTCTTC. Amino acid sequence: CASSLVGGYEQFF.

There are many counts of this clonotype. The V and J genes are TRBV12-3 or TRBV12-4 and TRBJ2-1; no firm D call. Trimming left V 3 bases short and J 12 bases short, with 9 bases between. The length of the CDR3 is 11 residues. CDR3 sequence: CASSLRRGQFF. CDR3 DNA: TGTGCCAGCAGTTTGAGAAGAGGGCAGTTCTTC.

The chain joins TRBV6-1 to TRBJ1-1; D is ambiguous. V was clipped by 3 bases and J by 5 bases, with 10 bases between them. The germline V gene has CDR1 MNHNS and CDR2 SASEGT. This CDR3 comprises 13 residues. The CDR3 region is CASSEQARTEAFF. CDR3 coding DNA: TGTGCCAGCAGTGAGCAGGCGCGTACTGAAGCTTTCTTT.

Only a few counts were recorded for this clonotype. J is TRBJ2-3 and V is TRBV6-5; 10 bases fit TRBD2. The germline gives CDR1 MNHEY, CDR2 SVGAGI. J gave up 2 bases and V 2 bases, and 4 bases lay outside the gene matches. The CDR3 sequence is 16 residues long. In DNA form, the CDR3 reads TGTGCCAGCAGTTACGATAGCGGGGGGTACACAGATACGCAGTATTTT. Translated, it gives CASSYDSGGYTDTQYF.

The rearrangement joins TRBV28 to TRBJ1-2; D is undetermined. The CDR3 runs 11 residues. Germline CDR1 MDHEN, CDR2 SYDVKM. With 1 base removed from V and 9 bases from J, the gap between germline ends came to 6 bases. As DNA, the CDR3 is TGTGCCAGCAGTTTATTGTCCCGCTACACCTTC. The encoded protein is CASSLLSRYTF.

This clonotype was recorded at least ten times. The chain recombines TRBV7-2 with TRBJ1-2, with 7 nucleotides matching TRBD1. The CDR3 covers 15 residues. The germline gives CDR1 SGHTA, CDR2 FQGNSA. V trimming: 4 bases; J trimming: 6 bases; junction bases outside the gene matches: 11. The CDR3 loop is CASSSSEGALNGYTF. The CDR3 DNA is TGTGCCAGCAGCTCGTCCGAGGGGGCCCTCAATGGCTACACCTTC.

This clonotype has just a few counts. The genes are TRBV3-1 and TRBJ2-1; D perhaps matches TRBD2 (5 bases). V lost 4 bases and J lost 0, with 10 bases in between. This CDR3 contains 15 residues. The germline V gene has CDR1 LGHDT and CDR2 YNNKEL (reference sequence). The DNA for the CDR3 is TGTGCCAGCAGCCGAGGACTTGACTCCTACAATGAGCAGTTCTTC. It is translated as CASSRGLDSYNEQFF.

This clonotype has more than one count but fewer than ten. V gene TRBV29-1 combines with J gene TRBJ2-3; 7 positions match TRBD1. CDR1 is SQVTM, CDR2 ANQGSEA, per germline. V was pared by 7 bases and J by 0 bases, with 10 bases of the junction left unmatched. This CDR3 is 15 amino acids long. CDR3 loop: CSASTGTASTDTQYF. CDR3 sequence (DNA): TGCAGCGCCTCCACCGGGACAGCTAGCACAGATACGCAGTATTTT.

The chain carries TRBV12-3 or TRBV12-4 and TRBJ2-1; D gene uncertain. CDR3 length: 12 amino acids. V was trimmed by 7 bases and J by 8 bases, leaving 12 bases between them. DNA for the CDR3: TGTGCCAGCATAGGTCACACTTATGAGCAGTTCTTC. This translates into CASIGHTYEQFF.

The rearrangement joins TRBV2 to TRBJ2-3; 11 bases map to TRBD2. The CDR3 length is 16 residues. The trim removed 3 bases at V and 5 bases at J, leaving 7 bases unmatched. CDR1 and CDR2 (germline): SNHLY, FYNNEI. CDR3 loop: CASSDSSGGHGDTQYF. The DNA of the CDR3 is TGTGCCAGCAGTGATTCTAGCGGGGGGCACGGAGATACGCAGTATTTT.

This clonotype was seen ten or more times. The chain links TRBV7-6 to TRBJ2-1; no reliable D call. CDR3 length: 14 residues. Trimming removed 1 base at V and 0 bases at J, with 4 bases between. Germline-derived CDR1 and CDR2 are SGHVS and FNYEAQ. For the CDR3, the DNA is TGTGCCAGCAGCTTAGGGGGCTCCTACAATGAGCAGTTCTTC. Its protein is CASSLGGSYNEQFF. Full variable domain (rest looked up from reference TRBV7-6 and TRBJ2-1): GAGVSQSPRYKVTKRGQDVALRCDPISGHVSLYWYRQALGQGPEFLTYFNYEAQQDKSGLPNDRFSAERPEGSISTLTIQRTEQRDSAMYRCASSLGGSYNEQFFGPGTRLTVL.

The chain is built from TRBV11-3 and TRBJ2-1; D may correspond to TRBD1 or TRBD2 (6 bases each). Germline CDR1 and CDR2: SGHNT and YENEEA. Trimming cost V 5 bases and J 6 bases, with 8 bases left between them. The CDR3 has 12 amino acids. This CDR3 reads CASSKGGNEQFF. CDR3 DNA: TGTGCCAGCAGCAAGGGGGGCAATGAGCAGTTCTTC.

V and J are TRBV28 and TRBJ1-1; possibly TRBD1 for D (5 bases). Per germline, CDR1 MDHEN and CDR2 SYDVKM. V was pared by 6 bases and J by 4 bases, with 12 bases between. This CDR3 has 13 residues. This CDR3 reads CASRLQVATEAFF. The DNA of the CDR3 is TGTGCCAGCAGGCTACAGGTAGCCACTGAAGCTTTCTTT. Based on the CDR3 plus reference TRBV28 and TRBJ1-1, the full variable domain is DVKVTQSSRYLVKRTGEKVFLECVQDMDHENMFWYRQDPGLGLRLIYFSYDVKMKEKGDIPEGYSVSREKKERFSLILESASTNQTSMYLCASRLQVATEAFFGQGTRLTVV.

The V gene is TRBV2, the J gene TRBJ2-7; a weak D match, TRBD2 (6 bases). This CDR3 has 13 amino acids. Per germline, CDR1 SNHLY and CDR2 FYNNEI. V dropped 5 bases and J dropped 2 bases, with 10 bases sitting between them. DNA for the CDR3: TGTGCCAGCAGTACTCCGGGGGCCTACGAGCAGTACGTC. Translating it yields CASSTPGAYEQYV.

This clonotype was seen a handful of times. This chain uses TRBV20-1 with TRBJ2-3, with TRBD2 matching 14 bases. Germline V gives CDR1 DFQATT, CDR2 SNEGSKA (reference sequence). This CDR3 contains 19 residues. Trimming at V came to 6 bases and at J to 4 bases, leaving 18 bases not matched to a gene. In DNA form, the CDR3 reads TGCAGTGCCAAATCGACTAGCGGGGGGGCCAAGGGAGTCGCAGATACGCAGTATTTT. Amino acid sequence: CSAKSTSGGAKGVADTQYF.

This rearrangement joins TRBV4-2 to TRBJ1-2, with D perhaps matching TRBD1 (5 bases). The CDR3 has 16 amino acids. The germline V and J ends were trimmed by 1 base and 2 bases, with 14 bases remaining between them. Germline V gene sequence: CDR1 LGHNA, CDR2 YNFKEQ. CDR3 sequence (DNA): TGTGCCAGCAGCCAAGGATCGGGACGGGCCAACTATGGCTACACCTTC. It yields the protein CASSQGSGRANYGYTF.

The chain couples TRBV9 to TRBJ2-3, with D possibly TRBD1 on 6 matching bases. The V end lost 0 bases, the J end lost 7 bases, and 15 bases lay between the germline ends. Germline V gene sequence: CDR1 SGDLS, CDR2 YYNGEE. This CDR3 has 15 residues. CDR3 sequence (DNA): TGTGCCAGCAGCGTAGCGTCTGGGGGCGCGAATACGCAGTATTTT. This translates into CASSVASGGANTQYF.

This clonotype was observed a handful of times. The chain uses TRBV6-7 and TRBJ2-7; tentatively, D is TRBD1 (5 bases). TRBV6-7 is designated an ORF whose function remains uncertain. CDR3 size: 14 residues. With 0 bases removed from V and 6 bases from J, the gap between germline ends came to 12 bases. For the CDR3, the DNA is TGTGCCAGCAGTTACTCCTACAGGCCCTCCGAGCAGTACGTC. Translated, it gives CASSYSYRPSEQYV.